The rows below give T cell receptor beta chains drawn from one sample of a study of shared clonotypes between healthy human individuals. Here immunoSEQ multiplex PCR was the method, and the copy in TCRdb shows in-frame clones only, minus some. The data show roughly 1,000,000 clones, with about 80% seen just once and roughly 0.61% held by the top ten. Sequencing used memory CD4+ T cells from PBMCs. All receptors come from a man aged 18 to 29 in good health. Some clones in this sample may be carry-over from other donors' samples. Each CDR3 is given without its conserved first and last residue. Each record gives: J gene, V gene, CDR3 protein.

TRBJ2-7,TRBV25-1,ASSRGYEQY
TRBJ1-3,TRBV9,ASSPRTGLSSGNTIY
TRBJ2-6,TRBV19,ASGPGFAGANVLT
TRBJ2-2,TRBV2,ASSLDPAGELF
TRBJ1-5,TRBV19,ASTGRGTHNQPQH
TRBJ2-2,TRBV19,ASSTMGQGTGELF
TRBJ1-5,TRBV29-1,SVVLAGGRVSNQPQH
TRBJ1-4,TRBV5-1,ASSLDPGREKLF
TRBJ1-1,TRBV5-5,ASSKTPNTEAF
TRBJ1-2,TRBV7-9,ASGGTYGYT
TRBJ2-7,TRBV7-2,ASSWAGGPYEQY
TRBJ2-3,TRBV2,ASSAGGGTDTQY
TRBJ2-2,TRBV5-1,ASSPGQANTGELF
TRBJ2-1,TRBV7-2,ASSPRGRPYNEQF
TRBJ1-2,TRBV6-5,ASSYTGVGYGYT
TRBJ2-5,TRBV18,ASSPGTGQETQY
TRBJ1-1,TRBV29-1,SVEETPGTEAF
TRBJ1-5,TRBV28,ASKKTAPNQPQH
TRBJ2-7,TRBV10-3,AISESLAGRLYEQY
TRBJ2-5,TRBV5-1,ASSLGDTQGTQY
TRBJ2-7,TRBV28,ASSFARTGGFYEQY
TRBJ1-4,TRBV27,ASSLLGEKLF
TRBJ1-1,TRBV29-1,SVERGGLTEAF
TRBJ2-6,TRBV27,ASSPVRTGANVLT
TRBJ2-7,TRBV4-2,ASSQVDRGIYEQY
TRBJ2-5,TRBV10-3,ATAGGGTPQETQY
TRBJ1-2,TRBV28,ASSLFHTANGYT
TRBJ2-3,TRBV5-4,ASSSWGGTDTQY
TRBJ1-5,TRBV7-8,ASSGAGNQPQH
TRBJ1-5,TRBV28,ASRARVGQPQH
TRBJ2-2,TRBV12-2,ASRLEVVRGRAGELF
TRBJ2-2,TRBV28,ASYSANTGELF
TRBJ2-1,TRBV10-1,ASSGASSNEQF
TRBJ1-1,TRBV5-1,ASSLADGTEAF
TRBJ1-1,TRBV6-5,ASSYSNVNTEAF
TRBJ2-1,TRBV20-1,SARYNNEQF
TRBJ1-5,TRBV21-1,ASSKTPEGDRPQH
TRBJ1-2,TRBV7-9,ASSHPTPRGYT
TRBJ2-5,TRBV2,ASIGQGGETQY
TRBJ2-7,TRBV5-4,ASSVERARVPEQY
TRBJ2-5,TRBV27,ASRRGLETQY
TRBJ2-1,TRBV9,ASSVAPRVLEYNEQF
TRBJ2-2,TRBV6-6,ASSYLNTGELF
TRBJ1-3,TRBV10-3,AIRGTGSGNTIY
TRBJ2-2,TRBV27,ASSKDRAPLNTGELF
TRBJ2-1,TRBV4-3,ASSQDPRTLGNEQF
TRBJ2-5,TRBV30,AWRDRGRETQY
TRBJ1-2,TRBV11-2,ASSLMGDYGYT
TRBJ2-5,TRBV10-3,AISLGLDQETQY
TRBJ2-2,TRBV11-2,ASSMRVRTGELF
TRBJ1-1,TRBV4-1,ASSQVYRMNTEAF
TRBJ1-1,TRBV10-3,AISESRGSTEAF
TRBJ2-3,TRBV5-4,ASSLAGDTDTQY